Listed below are T cell receptor beta chains from one sample, sequenced in a study of metastatic and nonmetastatic thyroid tumors. TCRdb re-called the PCR reads via MiXCR. Here the sample spans some 45,000 clones, about 12% being singletons. The sequencing input was blood. The receptor source for this set is a male donor with papillary thyroid cancer or a benign thyroid nodule (not recorded which). Some clones in this sample may be carry-over from other donors' samples. The CDR3 runs from the conserved cysteine through the conserved F or W. A D gene is named only where the DNA matches it firmly. Expanded clones are given a class, and other clones once, few, many or no size at all.

D,size,J,V,DNA,CDR3
-,many,TRBJ2-3,TRBV24-1,TGTGCCACCAGTGACCCTAGCCGGGGTACGCAGTATTTT,CATSDPSRGTQYF
TRBD2,many,TRBJ2-3,TRBV20-1,TGCAGTGCTAGGGTGGCTAGCGGCGGGGATACGCAGTATTTT,CSARVASGGDTQYF
-,few,TRBJ2-2,TRBV28,TGTGCCAGCATCCCCCCAGGCTACTTGAACACCGGGGAGCTGTTTTTT,CASIPPGYLNTGELFF
-,many,TRBJ2-3,TRBV11-2,TGTGCCAGCAGCTTAGGGGGCGTGGATACGCAGTATTTT,CASSLGGVDTQYF
TRBD2,many,TRBJ2-7,TRBV4-3,TGCGCCAGCAGCCAAGATAGGGCCGGACTAGGGCTCGGCGAGCAGTACTTC,CASSQDRAGLGLGEQYF
-,many,TRBJ2-1,TRBV7-9,TGTGCCAGCAGCTCCGCGGGGGCGACGAATGAGCAGTTCTTC,CASSSAGATNEQFF
-,-,TRBJ1-2,TRBV5-8,TGTGCCAGCAGCCCTTTGGCCATGGTGGGCTATGGCTACACCTTC,CASSPLAMVGYGYTF
TRBD2,many,TRBJ2-7,TRBV7-2,TGTGCCAGCAGTTCTCCGGGAGGGGCCCGAGAGCAGTACTTC,CASSSPGGAREQYF
-,many,TRBJ1-2,TRBV5-1,TGCGCCAGCAGCCTGGGATCTTCAGGGACCGGCTACACCTTC,CASSLGSSGTGYTF
TRBD1,many,TRBJ2-1,TRBV20-1,TGCAGTGCCCCGGGACAGGGGGACTACAATGAGCAGTTCTTC,CSAPGQGDYNEQFF
-,many,TRBJ2-1,TRBV25-1,TGTGCCAGCAGTGATCCACCGCCACGGGGGTGTGAGCAGTTCTTC,CASSDPPPRGCEQFF